Sequencing of this T cell receptor beta chain was carried out in a study of shared clonotypes between healthy human individuals. This CDR3 contains 15 residues. Trimming cost V 0 bases and J 4 bases, with 12 bases left between them. The germline V gene encodes CDR1 LGHNA and CDR2 YNFKEQ. This table comes from immunoSEQ multiplex PCR, and its TCRdb copy is limited to in-frame clones, with some not included. Of fewer than 2.5 million clones listed, roughly 93% are singletons. Sequencing was carried out using naive CD4+ T cells from PBMCs. Subset indicated: CD45RA+ positively selected. This chain connects TRBV4-2 to TRBJ2-5; tentatively, D is TRBD2 (6 bases). The TCR was taken from a man in his late teens or twenties in good health. Some clones in this sample may be carry-over from other donors' samples. The CDR3 loop reads CASSQDRQTRETQYF. Here the CDR3 DNA reads TGTGCCAGCAGCCAAGATCGCCAGACTAGAGAGACCCAGTACTTC.